One T cell receptor (beta chain) is described in this entry. The length of the CDR3 is 13 residues. Germline V gene data show CDR1 as SGDLS and CDR2 as YYNGEE. V dropped 1 base and J dropped 1 base, with 5 bases sitting between them. The data derive from a study of blood T cell repertoires in COVID-19. The wider study: T cells, B-cell-depleted T cells, or PBMCs provided the cDNA or gDNA that served as material.

Original analysis: Reference gene primer amplification in the assay estimated nucleated cell counts. TCRdb's copy holds only in-frame clones and misses some; the assay was immunoSEQ multiplex PCR. The V and J calls and clone size come from that table; D and trimming were worked out from the DNA. The sample holds 80,000 or so clones, over 75% seen once. This clonotype originated in a man older than 75 with acute or convalescent COVID-19. The chain joins TRBV9 to TRBJ1-1; no firm D call. The sequencing sample was made of peripheral blood. The CDR3 sequence: CASSVLENTEAFF. CDR3 DNA sequence: TGTGCCAGCAGCGTATTAGAGAACACTGAAGCTTTCTTT.